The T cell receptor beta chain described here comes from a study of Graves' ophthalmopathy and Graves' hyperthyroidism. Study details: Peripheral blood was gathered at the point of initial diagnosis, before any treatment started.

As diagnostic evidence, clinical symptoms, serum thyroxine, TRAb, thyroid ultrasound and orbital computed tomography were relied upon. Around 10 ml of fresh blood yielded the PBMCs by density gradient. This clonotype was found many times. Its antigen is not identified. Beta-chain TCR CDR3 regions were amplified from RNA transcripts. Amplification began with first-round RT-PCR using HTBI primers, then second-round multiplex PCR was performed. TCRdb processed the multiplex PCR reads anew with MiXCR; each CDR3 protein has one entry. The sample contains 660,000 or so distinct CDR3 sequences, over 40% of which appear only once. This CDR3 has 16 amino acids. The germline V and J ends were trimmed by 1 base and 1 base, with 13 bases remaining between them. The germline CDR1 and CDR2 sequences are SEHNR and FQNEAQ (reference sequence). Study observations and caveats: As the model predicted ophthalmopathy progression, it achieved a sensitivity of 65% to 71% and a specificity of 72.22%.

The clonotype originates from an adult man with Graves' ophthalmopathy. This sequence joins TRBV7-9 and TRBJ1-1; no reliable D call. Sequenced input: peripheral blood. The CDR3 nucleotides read TGTGCCAGCAGCTTAGGAACAAGGCTGCGGAACACTGAAGCTTTCTTT. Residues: CASSLGTRLRNTEAFF.